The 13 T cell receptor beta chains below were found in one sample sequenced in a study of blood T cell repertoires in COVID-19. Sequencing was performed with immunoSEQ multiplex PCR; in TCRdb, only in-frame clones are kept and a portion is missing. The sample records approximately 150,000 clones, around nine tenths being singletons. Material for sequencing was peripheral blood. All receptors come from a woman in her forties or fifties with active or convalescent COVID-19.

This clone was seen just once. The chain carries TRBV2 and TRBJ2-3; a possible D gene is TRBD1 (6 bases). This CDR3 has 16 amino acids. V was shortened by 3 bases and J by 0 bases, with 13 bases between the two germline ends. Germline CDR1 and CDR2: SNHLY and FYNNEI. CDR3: CASSETGTPSTDTQYF. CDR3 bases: TGTGCCAGCAGTGAGACCGGGACACCCAGCACAGATACGCAGTATTTT.

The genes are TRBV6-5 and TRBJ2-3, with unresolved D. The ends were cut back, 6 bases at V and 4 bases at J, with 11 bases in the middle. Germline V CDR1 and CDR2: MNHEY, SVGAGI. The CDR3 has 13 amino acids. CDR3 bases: TGTGCCAGCAGCCTAACTATTTCAGATACGCAGTATTTT. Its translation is CASSLTISDTQYF.

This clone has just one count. The CDR3 region is CASSLKAAGSTEAFF. CDR3 coding DNA: TGTGCCAGCAGCTTAAAGGCCGCGGGGTCCACTGAAGCTTTCTTT. The genes are TRBV7-2 and TRBJ1-1; D gene uncertain. Germline CDR1 SGHTA, CDR2 FQGNSA. The CDR3 extends over 15 amino acids. V was pared by 2 bases and J by 4 bases, with 14 bases between.

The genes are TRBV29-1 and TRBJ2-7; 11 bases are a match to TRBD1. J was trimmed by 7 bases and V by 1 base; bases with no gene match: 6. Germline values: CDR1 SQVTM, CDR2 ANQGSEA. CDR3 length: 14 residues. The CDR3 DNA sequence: TGCAGCGTTGAAGGCGGACAGGGGGCTAAAGAGCAGTACTTC. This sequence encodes CSVEGGQGAKEQYF.

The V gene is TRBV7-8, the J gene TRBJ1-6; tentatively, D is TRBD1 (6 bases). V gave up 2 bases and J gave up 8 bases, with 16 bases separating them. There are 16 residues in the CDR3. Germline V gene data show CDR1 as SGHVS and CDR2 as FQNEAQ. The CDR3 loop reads CASSLITQGTDSPLHF. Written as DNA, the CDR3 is TGTGCCAGCAGCTTAATCACCCAGGGGACGGATTCACCCCTCCACTTT.

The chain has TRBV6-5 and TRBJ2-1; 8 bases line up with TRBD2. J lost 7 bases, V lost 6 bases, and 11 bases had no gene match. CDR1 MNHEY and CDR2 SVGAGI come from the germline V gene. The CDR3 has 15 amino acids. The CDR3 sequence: CASSLMPAGENEQFF. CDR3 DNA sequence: TGTGCCAGCAGCCTAATGCCAGCGGGGGAAAATGAGCAGTTCTTC.

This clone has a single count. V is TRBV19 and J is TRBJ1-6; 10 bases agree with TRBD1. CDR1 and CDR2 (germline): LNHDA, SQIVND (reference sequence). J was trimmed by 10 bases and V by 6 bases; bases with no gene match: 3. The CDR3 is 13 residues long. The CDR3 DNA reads TGTGCCAGTAGGGACAGGGGGAGCTCACCCCTCCACTTT. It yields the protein CASRDRGSSPLHF.

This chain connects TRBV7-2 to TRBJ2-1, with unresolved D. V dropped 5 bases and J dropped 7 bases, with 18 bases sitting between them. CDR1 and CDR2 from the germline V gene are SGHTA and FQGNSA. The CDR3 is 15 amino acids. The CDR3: CASSLEPDSTNEQFF. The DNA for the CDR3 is TGTGCCAGCAGCCTAGAGCCCGACTCAACTAATGAGCAGTTCTTC.

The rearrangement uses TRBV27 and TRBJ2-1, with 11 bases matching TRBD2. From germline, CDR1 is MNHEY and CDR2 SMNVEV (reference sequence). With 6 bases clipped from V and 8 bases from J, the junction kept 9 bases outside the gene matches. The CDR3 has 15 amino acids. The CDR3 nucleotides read TGTGCCAGCAGCACGGTGACTAGCGGGATTCATGAGCAGTTCTTC. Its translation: CASSTVTSGIHEQFF.

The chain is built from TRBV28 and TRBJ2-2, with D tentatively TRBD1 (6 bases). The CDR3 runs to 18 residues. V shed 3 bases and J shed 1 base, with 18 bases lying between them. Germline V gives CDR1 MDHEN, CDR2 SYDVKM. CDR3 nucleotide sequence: TGTGCCAGCAGTTTGGACTTGACAGGCCCGAGGAACACCGGGGAGCTGTTTTTT. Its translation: CASSLDLTGPRNTGELFF.

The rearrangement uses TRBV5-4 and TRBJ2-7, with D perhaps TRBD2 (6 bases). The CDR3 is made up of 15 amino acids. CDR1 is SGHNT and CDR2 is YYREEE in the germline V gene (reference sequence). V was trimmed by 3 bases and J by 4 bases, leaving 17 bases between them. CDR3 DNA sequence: TGTGCCAGCAGCTCCAGGGAGGTGGGGTTTTACGAGCAGTACTTC. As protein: CASSSREVGFYEQYF.

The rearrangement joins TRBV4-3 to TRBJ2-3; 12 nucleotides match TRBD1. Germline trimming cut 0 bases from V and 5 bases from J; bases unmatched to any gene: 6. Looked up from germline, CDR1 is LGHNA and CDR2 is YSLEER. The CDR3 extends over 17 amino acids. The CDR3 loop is CASSQDQGTGGIDTQYF. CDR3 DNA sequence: TGCGCCAGCAGCCAAGATCAAGGGACAGGGGGCATAGATACGCAGTATTTT.

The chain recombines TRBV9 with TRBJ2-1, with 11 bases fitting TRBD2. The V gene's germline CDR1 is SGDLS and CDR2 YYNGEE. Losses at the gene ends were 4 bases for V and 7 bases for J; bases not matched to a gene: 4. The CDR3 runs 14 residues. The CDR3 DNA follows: TGTGCCAGCAGCCCGGGACTAGCGGTGAATGAGCAGTTCTTC. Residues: CASSPGLAVNEQFF.